In this sample, the clone carrying this T cell receptor (beta chain) turned up a few times. Its antigen is currently unknown. Authors of the study amplified TCR beta CDR3 regions from RNA transcripts. Researchers ran a first-round RT-PCR on the TCR CDR3 using the HTBI primer set. TCRdb used MiXCR to reprocess the multiplex PCR reads, holding one entry per CDR3 protein. Of some 700,000 distinct CDR3 sequences listed, around 16% were seen once; the top ten hold roughly a sixth. Graves' hyperthyroidism showing no ophthalmopathy progression within 18 months was considered stable. Disease duration under 2 months; hyperthyroidism patients were aged 18 to 65. The data are from a study of T cells in Graves' hyperthyroidism and ophthalmopathy. Study-level results: Most thyroid clonotypes expanded above 0.001 were also detected in blood. Using 13 V-J features, a model discriminated ophthalmopathy from stable hyperthyroidism.

The CDR3 length is 16 residues. Deletions cut 0 bases from V and 4 bases from J, with 14 bases between. Germline lookup yields CDR1 SGDLS and CDR2 YYNGEE. The origin of this receptor is a man aged 50-59 years with Graves' hyperthyroidism. What was sequenced was blood. J is TRBJ1-3 and V is TRBV9; D gene ambiguous. The CDR3, as DNA: TGTGCCAGCAGCGTAGCCATAGACGGCCCGGGAAACACCATATATTTT. Translated, it gives CASSVAIDGPGNTIYF.